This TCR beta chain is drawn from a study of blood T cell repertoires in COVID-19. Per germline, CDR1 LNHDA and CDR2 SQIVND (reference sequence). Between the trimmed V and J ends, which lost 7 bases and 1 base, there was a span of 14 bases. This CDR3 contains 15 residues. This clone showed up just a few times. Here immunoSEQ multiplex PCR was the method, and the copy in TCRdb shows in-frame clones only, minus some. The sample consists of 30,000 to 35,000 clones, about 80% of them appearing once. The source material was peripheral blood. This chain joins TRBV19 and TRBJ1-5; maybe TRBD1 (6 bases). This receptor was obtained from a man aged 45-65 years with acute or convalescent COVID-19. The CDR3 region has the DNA TGTGCCAGTATGGCCTTACAGGGCAGCAATCAGCCCCAGCATTTT. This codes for CASMALQGSNQPQHF.